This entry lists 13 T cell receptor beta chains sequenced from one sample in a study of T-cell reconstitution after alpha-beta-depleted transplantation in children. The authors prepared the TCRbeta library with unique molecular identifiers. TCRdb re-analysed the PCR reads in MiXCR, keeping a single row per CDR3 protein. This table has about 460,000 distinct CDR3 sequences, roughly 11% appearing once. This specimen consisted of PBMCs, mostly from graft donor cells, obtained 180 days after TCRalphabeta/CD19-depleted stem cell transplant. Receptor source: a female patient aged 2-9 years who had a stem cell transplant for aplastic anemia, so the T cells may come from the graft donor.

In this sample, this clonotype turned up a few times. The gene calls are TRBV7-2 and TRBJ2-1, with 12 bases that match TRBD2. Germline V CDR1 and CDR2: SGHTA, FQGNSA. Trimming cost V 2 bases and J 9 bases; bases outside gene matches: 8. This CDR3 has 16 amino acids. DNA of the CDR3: TGTGCCAGCAGCTTAAAGGCTAGCGGGAGGGCCGGTGAGCAGTTCTTC. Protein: CASSLKASGRAGEQFF.

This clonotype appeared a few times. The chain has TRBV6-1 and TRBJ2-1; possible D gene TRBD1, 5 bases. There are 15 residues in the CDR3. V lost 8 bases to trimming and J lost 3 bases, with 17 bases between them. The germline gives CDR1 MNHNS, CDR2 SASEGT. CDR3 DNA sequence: TGTGCCAGCGCGATAGACAGATTTCTCTACAATGAGCAGTTCTTC. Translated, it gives CASAIDRFLYNEQFF.

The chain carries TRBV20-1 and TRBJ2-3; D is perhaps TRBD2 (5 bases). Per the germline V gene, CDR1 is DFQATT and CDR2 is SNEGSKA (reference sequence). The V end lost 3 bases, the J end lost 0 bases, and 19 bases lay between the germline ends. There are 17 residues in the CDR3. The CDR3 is CSASPSTAAFSTDTQYF. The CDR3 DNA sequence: TGCAGTGCTAGTCCTAGCACGGCGGCGTTTAGCACAGATACGCAGTATTTT.

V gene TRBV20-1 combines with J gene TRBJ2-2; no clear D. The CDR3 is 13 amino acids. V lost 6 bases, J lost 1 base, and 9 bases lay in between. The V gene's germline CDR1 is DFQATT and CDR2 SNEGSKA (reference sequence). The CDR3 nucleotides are TGCAGTGCCTCAAATCTGAACACCGGGGAGCTGTTTTTT. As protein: CSASNLNTGELFF.

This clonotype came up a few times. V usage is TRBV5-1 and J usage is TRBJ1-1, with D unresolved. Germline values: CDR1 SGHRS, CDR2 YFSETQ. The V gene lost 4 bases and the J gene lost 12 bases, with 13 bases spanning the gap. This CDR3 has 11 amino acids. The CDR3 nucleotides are TGCGCCAGCAGCACAGAAGGCGGGACTTTCTTT. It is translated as CASSTEGGTFF.

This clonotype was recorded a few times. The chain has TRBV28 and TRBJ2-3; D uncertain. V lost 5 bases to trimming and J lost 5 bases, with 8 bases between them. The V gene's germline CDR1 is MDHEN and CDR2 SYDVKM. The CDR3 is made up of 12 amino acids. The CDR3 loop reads CASSLYRDTQYF. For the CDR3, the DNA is TGTGCCAGCAGTCTCTATAGAGATACGCAGTATTTT.

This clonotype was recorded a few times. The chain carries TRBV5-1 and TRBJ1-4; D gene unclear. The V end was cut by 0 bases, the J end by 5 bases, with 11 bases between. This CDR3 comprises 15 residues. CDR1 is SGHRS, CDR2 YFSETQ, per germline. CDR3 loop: CASSLGTAGNEKLFF. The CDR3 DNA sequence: TGCGCCAGCAGCTTGGGGACGGCAGGAAATGAAAAACTGTTTTTT.

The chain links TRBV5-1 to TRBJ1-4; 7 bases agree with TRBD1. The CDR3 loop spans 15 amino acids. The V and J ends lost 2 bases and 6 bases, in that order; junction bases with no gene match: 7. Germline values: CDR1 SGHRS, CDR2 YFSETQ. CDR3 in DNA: TGCGCCAGCAGCTTTGCGACAGGGAGGGATGAAAAACTGTTTTTT. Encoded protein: CASSFATGRDEKLFF.

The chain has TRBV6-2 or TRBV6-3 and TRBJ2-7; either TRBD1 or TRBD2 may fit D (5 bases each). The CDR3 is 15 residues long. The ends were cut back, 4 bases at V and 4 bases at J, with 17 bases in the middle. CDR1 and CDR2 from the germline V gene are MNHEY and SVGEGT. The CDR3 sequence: CASSSRRPGRYEQYF. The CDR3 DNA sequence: TGTGCCAGCAGTTCCCGGAGGCCGGGACGTTACGAGCAGTACTTC.

In nucleotides, the CDR3 is TGTGCCAGCACATTAGCGGGAGCGAGACCAGATACGCAGTATTTT. Amino acids: CASTLAGARPDTQYF. V gene TRBV6-1 combines with J gene TRBJ2-3; 9 bases agree with TRBD2. This CDR3 is built from 15 residues. In germline, CDR1 is MNHNS, CDR2 SASEGT. Trimming cost V 7 bases and J 4 bases; bases outside gene matches: 9.

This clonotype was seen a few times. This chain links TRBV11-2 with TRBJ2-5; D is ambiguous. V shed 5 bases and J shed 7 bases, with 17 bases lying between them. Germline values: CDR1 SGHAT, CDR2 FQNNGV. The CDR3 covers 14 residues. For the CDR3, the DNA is TGTGCCAGCAGCCCCCCCGGGCCGTGGGTGACCCAGTACTTC. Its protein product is CASSPPGPWVTQYF.

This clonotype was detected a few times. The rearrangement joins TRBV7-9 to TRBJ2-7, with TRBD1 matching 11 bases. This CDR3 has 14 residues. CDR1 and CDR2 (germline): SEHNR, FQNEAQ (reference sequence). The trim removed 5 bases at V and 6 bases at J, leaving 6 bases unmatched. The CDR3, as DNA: TGTGCCAGCAGCAGTGGACAGGGGGCGCTCGAGCAGTACGTC. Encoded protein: CASSSGQGALEQYV.

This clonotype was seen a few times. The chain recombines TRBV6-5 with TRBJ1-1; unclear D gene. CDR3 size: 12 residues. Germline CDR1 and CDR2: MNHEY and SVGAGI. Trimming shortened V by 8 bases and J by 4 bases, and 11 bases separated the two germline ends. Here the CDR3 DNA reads TGTGCCAGCGGGGATCGGGGCACTGAAGCTTTCTTT. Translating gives CASGDRGTEAFF.